A single sample is the source of the 2 T cell receptor beta chains below, sequenced in a study of response to subunit inactivated influenza vaccine (dated by TCRdb to 2016 to 2019). Preparation of the library involved RT-PCR. TCRdb records Illumina HiSeq 2500 as the sequencer. The public reads were reprocessed in TCRdb via fastp at Q25 and MiXCR, keeping in-frame beta chains. Rows with a matching CDR3 protein are joined into one entry that keeps the most common DNA and genes. This sample lists about 500,000 distinct CDR3 sequences; more than 15% were detected once. The top ten clonotypes cover 3% of the sample. The material sequenced was CD4+ T cells sorted from PBMCs, taken 23 months after vaccination. The receptors shown here come from a man aged 50-75 years who received an inactivated influenza vaccine. Donor details come from another sample of the same person, matched by shared clones.

This clonotype was seen ten or more times. J is TRBJ2-5 and V is TRBV5-1, with a tentative D call TRBD1 (5 bases). Deletions cut 0 bases from V and 4 bases from J, with 10 bases between. The germline gives CDR1 SGHRS, CDR2 YFSETQ. The CDR3 runs 14 residues. CDR3 in amino acids: CASSLVGHGETQYF. DNA of the CDR3: TGCGCCAGCAGCTTGGTTGGACACGGAGAGACCCAGTACTTC. The complete variable domain, with remaining parts taken from reference TRBV5-1 and TRBJ2-5, reads KAGVTQTPRYLIKTRGQQVTLSCSPISGHRSVSWYQQTPGQGLQFLFEYFSETQRNKGNFPGRFSGRQFSNSRSEMNVSTLELGDSALYLCASSLVGHGETQYFGPGTRLLVL.

The chain combines TRBV5-5 with TRBJ1-2; a possible D gene is TRBD1 (6 bases). Germline CDR1 SGHKS, CDR2 YYEKEE (reference sequence). This CDR3 has 15 residues. Trimming shortened V by 6 bases and J by 7 bases, and 22 bases separated the two germline ends. The CDR3 region is CASTNGGASSPGYTF. Here the CDR3 DNA reads TGTGCCAGCACCAATGGGGGGGCCTCCAGCCCTGGCTACACCTTC. Variable domain in full (rest from reference TRBV5-5 and TRBJ1-2): DAGVTQSPTHLIKTRGQQVTLRCSPISGHKSVSWYQQVLGQGPQFIFQYYEKEERGRGNFPDRFSARQFPNYSSELNVNALLLGDSALYLCASTNGGASSPGYTFGSGTRLTVV.